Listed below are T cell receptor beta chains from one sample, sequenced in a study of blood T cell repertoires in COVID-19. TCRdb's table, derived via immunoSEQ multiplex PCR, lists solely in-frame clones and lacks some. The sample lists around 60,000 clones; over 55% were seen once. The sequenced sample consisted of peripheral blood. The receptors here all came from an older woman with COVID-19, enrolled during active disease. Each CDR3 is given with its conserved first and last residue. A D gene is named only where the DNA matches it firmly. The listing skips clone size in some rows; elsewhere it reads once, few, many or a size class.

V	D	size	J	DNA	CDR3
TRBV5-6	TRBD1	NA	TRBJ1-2	TGTGCCAGCAGCTTGTACGGACAGGGAGACTATGGCTACACCTTC	CASSLYGQGDYGYTF
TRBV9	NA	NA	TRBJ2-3	TGTGCCAGCAGCGTAGCCCTAGCCGCAGATACGCAGTATTTT	CASSVALAADTQYF
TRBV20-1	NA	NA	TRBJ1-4	TGCAGTGCTAGAGGTCAGGAAAAACTGTTTTTT	CSARGQEKLFF
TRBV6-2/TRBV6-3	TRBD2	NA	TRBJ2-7	TGTGCCAGCAGTCTTACCGGGACCGGGAGGGAGCAGTACTTC	CASSLTGTGREQYF
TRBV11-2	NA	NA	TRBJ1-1	TGTGCCAGCAGCTTTCGCAGGGCCGCTGAAGCTTTCTTT	CASSFRRAAEAFF
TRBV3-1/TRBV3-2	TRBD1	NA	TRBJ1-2	TGTGCCAGCAGCCAAGACAGGGGGCATGGCTACACCTTC	CASSQDRGHGYTF
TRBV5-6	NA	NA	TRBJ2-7	TGTGCCAGCAGCCTTCGGGGGACTGGGGACCTGGAGCAGTACTTC	CASSLRGTGDLEQYF
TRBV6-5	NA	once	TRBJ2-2	TGTGCCACCCACACGGGGGCGAACACCGGGGAGCTGTTTTTT	CATHTGANTGELFF
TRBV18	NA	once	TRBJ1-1	TGTGCCAGCTCACCGGGGGACTTCTCCTTTTTT	CASSPGDFSFF
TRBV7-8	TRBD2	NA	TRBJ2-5	TGTGCCAGCAGCTTAGCTGGGGGGGGACCTCCGCGGACCCAGTACTTC	CASSLAGGGPPRTQYF
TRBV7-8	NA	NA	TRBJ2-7	TGTGCCAGCAGCCCTTCCTACGAGCAGTACTTC	CASSPSYEQYF
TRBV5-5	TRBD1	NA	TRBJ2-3	TGTGCCAGCAGCTTGGTGGGACAGGGCACAGATACGCAGTATTTT	CASSLVGQGTDTQYF
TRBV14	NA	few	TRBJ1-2	TGTGCCAGCAGCCAAGACCTAGACGGATTACCCTATGGCTACACCTTC	CASSQDLDGLPYGYTF
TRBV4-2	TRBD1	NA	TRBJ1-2	TGTGCCAGCAGCCAGGCCGGGACAGGGGTTGGTGGCTACACCTTC	CASSQAGTGVGGYTF
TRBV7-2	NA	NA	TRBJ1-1	TGTGCCAGCAGCTTAGAAGGGAGCACTGAAGCTTTCTTT	CASSLEGSTEAFF
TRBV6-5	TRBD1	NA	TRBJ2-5	TGTGCCAGCAGCCCCGGACAGGGGCGGTACTTC	CASSPGQGRYF
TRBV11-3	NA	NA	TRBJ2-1	TGTGCCAGCAGCCTACGGGCCGGGAGTCCCCGTGATGAGCAGTTCTTC	CASSLRAGSPRDEQFF
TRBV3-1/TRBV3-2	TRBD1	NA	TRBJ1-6	TGTGCCAGCAGCCAAGTTCGACAGGGGCATAATTCACCCCTCCACTTT	CASSQVRQGHNSPLHF
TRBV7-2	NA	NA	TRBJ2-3	TGTGCCAGCATCCCTGGCCGGGTTAGCACAGATACGCAGTATTTT	CASIPGRVSTDTQYF
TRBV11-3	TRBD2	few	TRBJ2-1	TGTGCCAGCAGCCCGGAGGGGAGGGGTGAGCAGTTCTTC	CASSPEGRGEQFF
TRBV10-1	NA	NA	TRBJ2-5	TGCGCCAGCGGACAGTCGGAGACCCAGTACTTC	CASGQSETQYF
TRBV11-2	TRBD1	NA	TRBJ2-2	TGTGCCAGCAGCGCGACAGGGACCGGGGAGCTGTTTTTT	CASSATGTGELFF
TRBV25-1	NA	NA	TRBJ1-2	TGTGCCAGCAGTGAATGGGTCCGACCGCGGGGGGATGGCTACACCTTC	CASSEWVRPRGDGYTF
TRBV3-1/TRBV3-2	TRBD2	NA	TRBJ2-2	TGTGCCAGCAGCCAAGATGGGACTAGCGGGAGGGTTCGAACCGGGGAGCTGTTTTTT	CASSQDGTSGRVRTGELFF
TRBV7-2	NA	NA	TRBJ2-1	TGTGCCAGCAGCTTAGACCCGCGCGGGATTCGGAATGAGCAGTTCTTC	CASSLDPRGIRNEQFF
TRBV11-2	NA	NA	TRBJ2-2	TGTGCCAGCCGTACTGTGAACACCGGGGAGCTGTTTTTT	CASRTVNTGELFF
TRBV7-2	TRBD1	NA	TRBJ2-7	TGTGCCAGCAGCTTAGAAGGACAGGGCCTTTACGAGCAGTACTTC	CASSLEGQGLYEQYF
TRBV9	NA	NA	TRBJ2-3	TGTGCCAGCAGCGAGGGGGCGGGATACACAGATACGCAGTATTTT	CASSEGAGYTDTQYF
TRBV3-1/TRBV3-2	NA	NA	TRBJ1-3	TGTGCCATTCAGGGTTCTGGAAACACCATATATTTT	CAIQGSGNTIYF
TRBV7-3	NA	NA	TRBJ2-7	TGTGCCAGCAGCTTATTGCCAGGGGCTATCTACGAGCAGTACTTC	CASSLLPGAIYEQYF
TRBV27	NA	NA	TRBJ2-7	TGTGCCAGCAGTTCCAACGAGCAGTACTTC	CASSSNEQYF
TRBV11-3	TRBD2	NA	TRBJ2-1	TGTGCCAGCAGCCCCCCCGGGACTAGGGGTAATGAGCAGTTCTTC	CASSPPGTRGNEQFF
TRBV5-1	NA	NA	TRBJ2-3	TGCGCCAGCAGCTTGGCGGGACAAACTAGCACAGATACGCAGTATTTT	CASSLAGQTSTDTQYF
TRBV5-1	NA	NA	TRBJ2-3	TGCGCCAGCAGCTTGGCTGGGGGACAAGATACGCAGTATTTT	CASSLAGGQDTQYF
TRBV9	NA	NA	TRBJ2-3	TGTGCCAGCAGCGCCACGGGAGACGGTTATACGCAGTATTTT	CASSATGDGYTQYF